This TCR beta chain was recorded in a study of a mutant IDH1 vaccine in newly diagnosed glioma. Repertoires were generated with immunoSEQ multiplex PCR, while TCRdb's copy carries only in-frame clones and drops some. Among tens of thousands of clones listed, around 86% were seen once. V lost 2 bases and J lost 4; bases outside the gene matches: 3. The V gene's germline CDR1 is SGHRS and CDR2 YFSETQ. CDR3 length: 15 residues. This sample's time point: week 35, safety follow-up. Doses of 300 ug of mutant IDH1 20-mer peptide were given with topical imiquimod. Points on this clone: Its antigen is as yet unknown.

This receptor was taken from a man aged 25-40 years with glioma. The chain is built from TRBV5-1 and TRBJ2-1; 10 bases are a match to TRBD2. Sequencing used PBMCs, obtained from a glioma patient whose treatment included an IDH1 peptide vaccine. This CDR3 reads CASSFGSGGYNEQFF. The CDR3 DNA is TGCGCCAGCAGCTTTGGTAGCGGGGGGTACAATGAGCAGTTCTTC.